The 5 T cell receptor beta chains listed next were all sequenced from one sample in a study of shared clonotypes between healthy human individuals. Some clones are missing from TCRdb's copy, which holds only in-frame ones; the method was immunoSEQ multiplex PCR. The repertoire includes around 1.9 million clones, 93% of them detected once, and approximately 1.6% sits in the top ten. The naive CD8 subset, CD45RO-negative cells positively selected for CCR7, excluded terminally differentiated effector memory CD45RA+ cells. The sample taken for sequencing was naive CD8+ T cells from PBMCs. These receptors were obtained from a man aged 18 to 30 in good health. Some clones in this sample may be carry-over from other donors' samples.

The rearrangement joins TRBV6-5 to TRBJ1-1; unclear D gene. The ends were cut back, 2 bases at V and 4 bases at J, with 11 bases in the middle. The CDR3 spans 14 residues. Germline V CDR1 and CDR2: MNHEY, SVGAGI. The chain's CDR3 is CASSYGDGTTEAFF. CDR3 sequence (DNA): TGTGCCAGCAGTTACGGGGATGGTACCACTGAAGCTTTCTTT.

V usage is TRBV7-9 and J usage is TRBJ2-5, with D perhaps TRBD2 (6 bases). The V end lost 2 bases, the J end lost 3 bases, and 10 bases lay between the germline ends. Germline V gives CDR1 SEHNR, CDR2 FQNEAQ (reference sequence). The CDR3 consists of 14 residues. The DNA of the CDR3 is TGTGCCAGCAGCTTAACTAGCAGAGAAGAGACCCAGTACTTC. Protein: CASSLTSREETQYF.

The gene calls are TRBV12-5 and TRBJ1-1; D is perhaps TRBD1 (6 bases). The CDR3 length is 14 residues. Per germline, CDR1 LGHNT and CDR2 FRNRAP. V lost 11 bases, J lost 5 bases, and 21 bases lay in between. The CDR3 loop is CALRRGGRRTEAFF. DNA of the CDR3: TGTGCTCTCCGCCGGGGGGGCCGGAGGACTGAAGCTTTCTTT.

The CDR3 is CASSRTGVGTDTQYF. The CDR3 nucleotides read TGCGCCAGCTCCAGGACAGGGGTGGGAACAGATACGCAGTATTTT. The chain is built from TRBV4-1 and TRBJ2-3, with 9 bases identical to TRBD1. The ends lost 8 bases at V and 3 bases at J; junction bases unmatched: 9. CDR1 is MGHRA and CDR2 is YSYEKL in the germline V gene. There are 15 residues in the CDR3.

This clone was found once. The rearrangement links TRBV2 to TRBJ2-1; D is ambiguous. The germline gives CDR1 SNHLY, CDR2 FYNNEI. The V end was cut by 4 bases, the J end by 0 bases, with 13 bases between. The CDR3 is 16 residues long. The CDR3 DNA is TGTGCCAGCAGTGGAGTCACTGGCGGCTCCTACAATGAGCAGTTCTTC. Translation: CASSGVTGGSYNEQFF.